The sequence of this T cell receptor (beta chain) was determined in a study of T cell responses to AZD1222 COVID-19 vaccine. With regard to this clone: The antigen is unknown.

Study results and limitations: Without day 14 samples, only post-peak T cell repertoires were studied. Possibly, clonal diversity was underestimated; donors were largely white British and included more females. Spike-specific TCR breadth and depth rose after two AZD1222 doses.

The study pooled second doses at about 4 or about 12 weeks. The repertoire was sequenced with immunoSEQ multiplex PCR; TCRdb's copy has only in-frame clones and lacks some. This sample has fewer than 200,000 clones, with roughly nine tenths found just once. The receptor's source is an adult who received the AZD1222 COVID-19 vaccine. The specimen comprised peripheral blood, sampled 28 days after the second AZD1222 dose.

CDR3 sequence reads: CASSLVSGRPYNEQFF. The CDR3 coding sequence is TGTGCCAGCAGCTTAGTTAGCGGGAGACCCTACAATGAGCAGTTCTTC. V usage is TRBV7-2 and J usage is TRBJ2-1; 9 bases match TRBD2. The CDR3 totals 16 residues. V trimming: 1 base; J trimming: 2 bases; junction bases outside the gene matches: 3. The germline V gene encodes CDR1 SGHTA and CDR2 FQGNSA.